Listed here is a single T cell receptor (beta chain). This record belongs to a study of technical replicates of blood from a few donors. Trimming removed 6 bases from V and 0 bases from J, with 9 bases in between. There are 13 residues in the CDR3. The germline gives CDR1 MNHEY, CDR2 SMNVEV (reference sequence). TCRdb's table, derived via immunoSEQ multiplex PCR, lists solely in-frame clones and lacks some. The table includes roughly 76,000 clones, roughly 93% detected once. Sample: T cells isolated from PBMCs. This TCR was recovered from a human donor in good health. The chain uses TRBV27 and TRBJ2-7; D not resolved. CDR3 DNA sequence: TGTGCCAGCAGGAGAATAAGCTCCTACGAGCAGTACTTC. Translating it yields CASRRISSYEQYF.